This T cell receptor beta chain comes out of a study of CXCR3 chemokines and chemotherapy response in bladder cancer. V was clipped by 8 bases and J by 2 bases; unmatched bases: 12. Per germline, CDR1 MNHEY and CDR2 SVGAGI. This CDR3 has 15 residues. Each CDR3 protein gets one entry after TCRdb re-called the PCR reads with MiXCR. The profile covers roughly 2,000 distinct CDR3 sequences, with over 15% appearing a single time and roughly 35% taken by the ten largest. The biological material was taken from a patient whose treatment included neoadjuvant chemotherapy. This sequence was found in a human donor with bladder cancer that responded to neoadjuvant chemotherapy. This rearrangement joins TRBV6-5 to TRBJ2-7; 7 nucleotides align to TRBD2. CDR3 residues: CASSPGGSSAYEQYF. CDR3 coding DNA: TGTGCCAGCTCCCCAGGCGGGAGCTCCGCCTACGAGCAGTACTTC.